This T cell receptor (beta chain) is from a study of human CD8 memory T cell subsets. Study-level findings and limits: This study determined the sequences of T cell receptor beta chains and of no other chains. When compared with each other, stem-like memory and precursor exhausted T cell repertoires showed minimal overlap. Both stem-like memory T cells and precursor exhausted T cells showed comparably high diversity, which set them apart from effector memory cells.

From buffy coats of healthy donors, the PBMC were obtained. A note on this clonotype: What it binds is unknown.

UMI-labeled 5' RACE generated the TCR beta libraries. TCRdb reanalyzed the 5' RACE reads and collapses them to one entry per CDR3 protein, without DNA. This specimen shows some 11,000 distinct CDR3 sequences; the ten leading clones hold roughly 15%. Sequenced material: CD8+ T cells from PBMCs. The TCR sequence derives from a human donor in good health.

This CDR3 reads CASSLVKTSGSGNEQFF. This chain joins TRBV7-8 and TRBJ2-1; TCRdb returns TRBD2, unconfirmable since there is no DNA. Looked up from germline, CDR1 is SGHVS and CDR2 is FQNEAQ. The CDR3 consists of 17 residues.